This TCR beta chain originates from a study of cytomegalovirus exposure and HLA in healthy donors. The CDR3 has 16 amino acids. Germline CDR1 SEHNR, CDR2 FQNEAQ (reference sequence). Unmatched junction bases numbered 5, after V lost 2 bases and J lost 4 bases. The method was immunoSEQ multiplex PCR; TCRdb's version includes in-frame clones alone and lacks a portion of them. This table has approximately 180,000 clones, about 84% appearing once. The chain employs TRBV7-9 and TRBJ1-5; 10 nucleotides match TRBD1. This sequence originates from a woman in her late teens or twenties in good health and CMV-seronegative. Specimen: PBMCs. The CDR3 DNA sequence: TGTGCCAGCAGCTTATGGGACAGGGGATTTAATCAGCCCCAGCATTTT. As protein: CASSLWDRGFNQPQHF.